This TCR beta chain emerged from a study of T cells after posttransplantation cyclophosphamide. Overall study results and limits: Recipient CMV seropositivity and CMV reactivation strongly tracked TRB clonality. TRB overlap between skin or GI tissue T cells and blood was limited.

In the case of this clone: Its antigen is undetermined.

Trimming removed 4 bases from V and 5 bases from J, with 15 bases in between. The germline V gene encodes CDR1 MDHEN and CDR2 SYDVKM. This CDR3 is 15 amino acids long. Using immunoSEQ multiplex PCR, the repertoire was profiled, and TCRdb retains in-frame clones only, with some absent. The table lists 3,300 or so clones, about 80% of them singletons. The chain carries TRBV28 and TRBJ2-1; tentative D call: TRBD1 (6 bases). Sequenced material: memory CD8+ T cells sorted from blood. This TCR came from a woman in her fifties or sixties in good health, CMV-negative, and a related stem cell transplant donor. The CDR3 bases are TGTGCCAGCAGTTCCCTCGGACAGCCAGACAATGAGCAGTTCTTC. This gives the protein CASSSLGQPDNEQFF.